What follows describes a single TCR beta chain. The sample comes from a study of T cell responses to AZD1222 COVID-19 vaccine. Germline trimming cut 8 bases from V and 2 bases from J; bases unmatched to any gene: 3. In germline, CDR1 is MDHEN, CDR2 SYDVKM. This CDR3 has 13 amino acids. The repertoire was sequenced with immunoSEQ multiplex PCR; TCRdb's copy has only in-frame clones and lacks some. The sample has under 150,000 clones, 90% to 95% seen once. This chain joins TRBV28 and TRBJ1-5, with 7 bases matching TRBD1. The sample consisted of peripheral blood, taken on day 0 of AZD1222 vaccination. The source is an adult in good health. The DNA of the CDR3 is TGTGCCAGCCAGGGGGGCGGCAATCAGCCCCAGCATTTT. It encodes CASQGGGNQPQHF.